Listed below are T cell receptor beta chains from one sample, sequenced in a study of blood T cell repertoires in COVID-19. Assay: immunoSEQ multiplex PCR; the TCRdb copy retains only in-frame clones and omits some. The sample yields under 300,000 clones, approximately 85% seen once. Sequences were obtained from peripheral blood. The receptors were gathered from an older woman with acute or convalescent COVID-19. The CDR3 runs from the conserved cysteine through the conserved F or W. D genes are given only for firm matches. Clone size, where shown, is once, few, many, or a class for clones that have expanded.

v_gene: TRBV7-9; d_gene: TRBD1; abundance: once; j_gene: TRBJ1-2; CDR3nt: TGTGCCAGCAGCTCGCCTGCTCCGGGACAGGCTTATGGCTACACCTTC; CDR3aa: CASSSPAPGQAYGYTF
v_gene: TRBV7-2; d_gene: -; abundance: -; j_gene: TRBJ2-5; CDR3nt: TGTGCCAGCAGCTCTTGGGAGCGGCGGGAGACCCAGTACTTC; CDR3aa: CASSSWERRETQYF
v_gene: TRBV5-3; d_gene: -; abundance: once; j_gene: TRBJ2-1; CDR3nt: TGTGCCTCAGCCGGAGGCAATGAGCAGTTCTTC; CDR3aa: CASAGGNEQFF
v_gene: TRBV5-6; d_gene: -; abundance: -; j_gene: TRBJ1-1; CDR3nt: TGTGCCAGCAGCTTATGGATGAGGTTTGAAGCTTTCTTT; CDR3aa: CASSLWMRFEAFF
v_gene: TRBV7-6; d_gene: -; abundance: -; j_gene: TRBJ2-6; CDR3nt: TGTGCCAGCAGCCCGACAAGTTCTGGGGCCAACGTCCTGACTTTC; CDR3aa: CASSPTSSGANVLTF
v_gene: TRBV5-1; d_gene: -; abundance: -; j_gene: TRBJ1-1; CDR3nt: TGCGCCAGCAGCTTGGGGGCCGGAATCACGAACACTGAAGCTTTCTTT; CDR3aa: CASSLGAGITNTEAFF
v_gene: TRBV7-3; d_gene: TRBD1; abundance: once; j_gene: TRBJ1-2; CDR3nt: TGTGCCAGCAGCCCGAGGGGCGGGACAGGGGCTCCTGGCTACACCTTC; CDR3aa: CASSPRGGTGAPGYTF
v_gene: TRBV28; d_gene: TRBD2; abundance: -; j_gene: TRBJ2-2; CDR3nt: TGTGCCAGCAGTCCGAGCGGGGGGGCCTCCGGGGAGCTGTTTTTT; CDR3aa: CASSPSGGASGELFF
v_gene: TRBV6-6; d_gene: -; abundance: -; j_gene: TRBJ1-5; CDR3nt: TGTGCCAGCATGCGGGAGGATCAGCCCCAGCATTTT; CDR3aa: CASMREDQPQHF
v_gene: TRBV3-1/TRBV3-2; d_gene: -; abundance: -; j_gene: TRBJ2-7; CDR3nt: TGTGCCAGCAGCCAAGAAAGAGGGTCGCTTTGGCAGTACTTC; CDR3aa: CASSQERGSLWQYF
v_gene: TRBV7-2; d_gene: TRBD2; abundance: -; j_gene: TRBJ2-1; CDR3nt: TGTGCCAGCAGCTCAGCAGTGGGACTAGTCTCGGTAAATGAGCAGTTCTTC; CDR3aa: CASSSAVGLVSVNEQFF
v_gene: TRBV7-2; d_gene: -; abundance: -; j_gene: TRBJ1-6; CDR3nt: TGTGCCAGCAGCTTAGAGAGAGGGAGGATCTCCTATAATTCACCCCTCCACTTT; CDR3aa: CASSLERGRISYNSPLHF
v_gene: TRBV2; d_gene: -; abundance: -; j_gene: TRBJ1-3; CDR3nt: TGTGCCAGCAGTGGCGGGACTGGAAACACCATATATTTT; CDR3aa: CASSGGTGNTIYF
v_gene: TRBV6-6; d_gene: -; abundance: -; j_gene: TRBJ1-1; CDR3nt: TGTGCCAGCAGGCCCGGGGTTAGCTCGAACACTGAAGCTTTCTTT; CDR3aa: CASRPGVSSNTEAFF
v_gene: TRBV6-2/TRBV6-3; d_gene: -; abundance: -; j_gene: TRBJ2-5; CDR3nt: TGTGCCAGCAGTTACGGTGGGCTGCCCGTCCAGTACTTC; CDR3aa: CASSYGGLPVQYF
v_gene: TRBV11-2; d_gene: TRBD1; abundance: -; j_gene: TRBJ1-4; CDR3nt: TGTGCCAGCAGCTCTGGGGGCAGGGGGTACGAAAAACTGTTTTTT; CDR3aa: CASSSGGRGYEKLFF
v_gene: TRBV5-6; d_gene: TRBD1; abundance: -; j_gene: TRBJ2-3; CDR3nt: TGTGCCAGCACAGGACAGGGCACAGATACGCAGTATTTT; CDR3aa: CASTGQGTDTQYF
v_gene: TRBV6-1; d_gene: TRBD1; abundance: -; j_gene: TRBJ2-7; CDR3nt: TGTGCCAGCAGTGACACCGGGACAGGGTTTGTCGAGCAGTACTTC; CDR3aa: CASSDTGTGFVEQYF
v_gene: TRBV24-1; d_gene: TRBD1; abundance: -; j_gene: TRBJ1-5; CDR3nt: TGTGCCACCAGGGGTACAGGGGGTAGCAATCAGCCCCAGCATTTT; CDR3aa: CATRGTGGSNQPQHF
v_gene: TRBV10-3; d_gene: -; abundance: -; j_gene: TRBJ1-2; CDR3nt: TGTGCCGCCCGCCGGGAGTGGGACTATGGCTACACCTTC; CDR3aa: CAARREWDYGYTF
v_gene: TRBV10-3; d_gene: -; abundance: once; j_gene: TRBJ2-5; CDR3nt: TGTGCCATCAGTGAGTCAGGGGGGGGCCAAGAGACCCAGTACTTC; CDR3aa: CAISESGGGQETQYF
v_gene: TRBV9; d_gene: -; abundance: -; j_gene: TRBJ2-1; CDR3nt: TGTGCCAGCAGCGAGGGGCCAAGCTCCTACAATGAGCAGTTCTTC; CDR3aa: CASSEGPSSYNEQFF
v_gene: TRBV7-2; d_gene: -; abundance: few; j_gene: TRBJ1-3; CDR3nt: TGTGCCAGCAGGTCCTCCGGGACAGGAAACACCATATATTTT; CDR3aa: CASRSSGTGNTIYF
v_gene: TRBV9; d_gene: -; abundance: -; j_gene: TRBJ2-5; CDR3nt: TGTGCCAGCAGCGCGGGGGGCCCGCAGGAGACCCAGTACTTC; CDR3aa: CASSAGGPQETQYF
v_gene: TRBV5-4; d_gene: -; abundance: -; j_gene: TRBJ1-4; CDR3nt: TGTGCCAGCAGCTTGGGGCGGGAAAAACTGTTTTTT; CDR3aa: CASSLGREKLFF
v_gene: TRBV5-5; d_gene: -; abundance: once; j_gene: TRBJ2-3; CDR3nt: TGTGCCAGCAGCTTTATCACAGATACGCAGTATTTT; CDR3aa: CASSFITDTQYF
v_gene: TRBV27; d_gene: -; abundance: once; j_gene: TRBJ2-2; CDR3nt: TGTGCCAGCAGTTTCCGCCAGGTACCCTCGGCCACCGGGGAGCTGTTTTTT; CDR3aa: CASSFRQVPSATGELFF
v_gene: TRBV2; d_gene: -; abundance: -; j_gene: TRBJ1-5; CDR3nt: TGTGCCAGCAGCAACTCCCTAAATCAGCCCCAGCATTTT; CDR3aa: CASSNSLNQPQHF
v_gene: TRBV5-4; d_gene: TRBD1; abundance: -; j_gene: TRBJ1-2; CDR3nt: TGTGCCAGCAGCTTCGACAGGGGCTATGGCTACACCTTC; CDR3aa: CASSFDRGYGYTF
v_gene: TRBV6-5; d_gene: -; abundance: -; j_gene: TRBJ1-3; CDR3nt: TGTGCCAGCAGTTCAGGGCCTGGAAACACCATATATTTT; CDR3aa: CASSSGPGNTIYF
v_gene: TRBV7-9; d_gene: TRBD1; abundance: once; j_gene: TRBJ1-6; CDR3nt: TGTGCCAGCAGCTCCGGGACAGGGCGTTCACCCCTCCACTTT; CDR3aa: CASSSGTGRSPLHF
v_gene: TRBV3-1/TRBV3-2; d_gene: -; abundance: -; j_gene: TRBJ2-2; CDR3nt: TGTGCCAGCAGCCAAGGACAGGCCGGGGAGCTGTTTTTT; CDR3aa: CASSQGQAGELFF
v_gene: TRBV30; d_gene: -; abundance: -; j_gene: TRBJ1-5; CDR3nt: TGTGCCTGGAGCCCAGGGTATAGCAATCAGCCCCAGCATTTT; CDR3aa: CAWSPGYSNQPQHF
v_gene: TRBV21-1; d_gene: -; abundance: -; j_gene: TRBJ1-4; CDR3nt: TGTGCCAGCAGCATGGGGACAGGGTTGTTTGAAAAACTGTTTTTT; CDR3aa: CASSMGTGLFEKLFF
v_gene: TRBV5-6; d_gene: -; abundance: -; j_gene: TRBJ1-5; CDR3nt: TGTGCCAGCAGCTTGGACCGGGATCAGCCCCAGCATTTT; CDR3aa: CASSLDRDQPQHF
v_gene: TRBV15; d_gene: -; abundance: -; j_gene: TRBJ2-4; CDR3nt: TGTGCCACCAGCAGAGATCTGACAGTAGCCAAAAACATTCAGTACTTC; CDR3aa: CATSRDLTVAKNIQYF
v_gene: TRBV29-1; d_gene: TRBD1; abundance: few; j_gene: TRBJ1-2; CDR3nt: TGCAGCGTTGACAACAGGGGAGCCGGCGGCTACACCTTC; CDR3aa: CSVDNRGAGGYTF
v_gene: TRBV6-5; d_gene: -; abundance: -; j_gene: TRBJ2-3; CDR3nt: TGTGCCAGCAGAGGACTTAACACAGATACGCAGTATTTT; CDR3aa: CASRGLNTDTQYF
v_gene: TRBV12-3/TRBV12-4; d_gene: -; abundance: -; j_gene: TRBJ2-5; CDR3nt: TGTGCCAGCAGTTTTACCCAGCAAGAGACCCAGTACTTC; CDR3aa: CASSFTQQETQYF
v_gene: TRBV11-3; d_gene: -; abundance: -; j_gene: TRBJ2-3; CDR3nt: TGTGCCAGCAGCTCTGGAACGGGTGGCACAGATACGCAGTATTTT; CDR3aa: CASSSGTGGTDTQYF
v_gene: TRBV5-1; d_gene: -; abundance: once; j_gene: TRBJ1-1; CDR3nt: TGCGCCAGCAGCTTAGGAGGGGACACTGAAGCTTTCTTT; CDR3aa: CASSLGGDTEAFF
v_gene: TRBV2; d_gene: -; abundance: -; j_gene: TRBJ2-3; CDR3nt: TGTGCCAGCGGGGGGACGAAAGGAGTGAGTCCGCAGTATTTT; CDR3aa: CASGGTKGVSPQYF
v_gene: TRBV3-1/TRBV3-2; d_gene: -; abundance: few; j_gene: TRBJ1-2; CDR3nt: TGTGCCAGCAGCCAAGCCGCGGGGGGTTACACCTTC; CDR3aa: CASSQAAGGYTF
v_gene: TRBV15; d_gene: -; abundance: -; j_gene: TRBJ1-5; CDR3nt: TGTGCCACCAGCAGAGATCGTCAGCCCCAGCATTTT; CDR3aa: CATSRDRQPQHF
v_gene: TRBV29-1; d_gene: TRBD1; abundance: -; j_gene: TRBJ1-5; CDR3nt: TGCAGCGTCGGGGACAGGGGGAATCAGCCCCAGCATTTT; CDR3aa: CSVGDRGNQPQHF
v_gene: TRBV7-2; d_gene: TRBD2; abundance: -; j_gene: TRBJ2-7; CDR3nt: TGTGCCAGCAGCTCGCGGGGGGGCCACTACGAGCAGTACTTC; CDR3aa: CASSSRGGHYEQYF
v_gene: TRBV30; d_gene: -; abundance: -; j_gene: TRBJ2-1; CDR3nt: TGTGCCTGGTCCAACGGGTTGAGCCTGGATGAGCAGTTCTTC; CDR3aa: CAWSNGLSLDEQFF
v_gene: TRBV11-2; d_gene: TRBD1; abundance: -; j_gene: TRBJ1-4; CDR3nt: TGTGCCAGCAGCCCCGGACAGGGGCGAGATGAAAAACTGTTTTTT; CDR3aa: CASSPGQGRDEKLFF
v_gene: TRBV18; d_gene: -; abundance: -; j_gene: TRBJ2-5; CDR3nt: TGTGCCAGCTCAGGTACTAGAGAAGAGACCCAGTACTTC; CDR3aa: CASSGTREETQYF